This T cell receptor beta chain was identified during a study of shared clonotypes between healthy human individuals. Study conclusions and caveats: Clonotype sharing levels among donors were expected to vary with sequencing depth.

This CDR3 is built from 14 residues. With 1 base removed from V and 4 bases from J, the gap between germline ends came to 8 bases. The germline gives CDR1 MGHRA, CDR2 YSYEKL. TCRdb keeps only in-frame clones here, not all; method: immunoSEQ multiplex PCR. This table holds around 1.9 million clones, approximately 92% found once. To note about this clone: As yet, its antigen is unknown.

Terminally differentiated effector memory CD45RA+ cells were excluded by CCR7 positive selection of CD45RO-negative cells. Nashville, Tennessee was home to all donors, each a Caucasian adult. The TCR originated in a man aged 18 to 30 in good health. Some clones in this sample may be carry-over from other donors' samples. This rearrangement joins TRBV4-1 to TRBJ1-3; D gene unclear. The sample comprised naive CD8+ T cells from PBMCs. In DNA, the CDR3 is TGCGCCAGCAGCCAAGTGGGCAGAGGAAACACCATATATTTT. It yields the protein CASSQVGRGNTIYF.